The 6 T cell receptor beta chains below come from one sample, sequenced in a study of sequential checkpoint blockade in melanoma. Documented treatment: randomized to nivolumab then ipilimumab (arm A) or the reverse (arm B). This table comes from immunoSEQ multiplex PCR, and its TCRdb copy is limited to in-frame clones, with some not included. The table includes approximately 5,600 clones, around 30% detected once. This sample comprised tumor tissue (inferred from file names), obtained from a patient given nivolumab and ipilimumab in sequence. The receptors stem from a human donor with melanoma.

This clone was seen a few times. V is TRBV7-5 and J is TRBJ2-1; the table's D call of TRBD2 was not tested on the DNA. TRBV7-5 is noted as a pseudogene. The CDR3 length is 19 residues. CDR3 sequence (DNA): TGTGCCAGCAGCTTAACTGTGCCGGGGGGCCATAGCTCCTACAATGAGCAGTTCTTC. Its translation: CASSLTVPGGHSSYNEQFF.

This chain uses TRBV29-1 with TRBJ2-3, with D uncertain. Germline CDR1 is SQVTM and CDR2 is ANQGSEA. The length of the CDR3 is 12 residues. V lost 4 bases, J lost 8 bases, and 13 bases lay in between. The CDR3 DNA is TGCAGCGTTGTAGTTCTGTTGGGTACGCAGTATTTT. Residues: CSVVVLLGTQYF.

The J gene is TRBJ1-1, the V gene TRBV30; 8 bases fit TRBD1. The V gene end was trimmed by 2 bases and the J gene end by 9 bases; junction bases not matched to a gene: 17. This CDR3 spans 16 amino acids. Germline assignment: CDR1 GTSNPN and CDR2 SVGIG (reference sequence). CDR3 DNA sequence: TGTGCCTGGAGTCCCCCCCTTCCCAGACAGGGGATGAAAGCTTTCTTT. Encoded protein: CAWSPPLPRQGMKAFF.

CDR3 nucleotides: TGTGCCAGTAGTATCCGACAGGGGGCCTACAATGAGCAGTTCTTC. Protein sequence: CASSIRQGAYNEQFF. The chain links TRBV19 to TRBJ2-1; 9 bases fit TRBD1. CDR3 length equals 15 residues. After removal of 3 bases from V and 2 bases from J, the junction contained 2 bases not matched to a gene. The germline gives CDR1 LNHDA, CDR2 SQIVND (reference sequence).

The chain employs TRBV14 and TRBJ2-2; 14 bases align to TRBD2. The CDR3 length is 17 residues. Looked up from germline, CDR1 is SGHDN and CDR2 is FVKESK. Losses at the gene ends were 4 bases for V and 2 bases for J; bases not matched to a gene: 3. CDR3: CASSLGLAGENTGELFF. Written as DNA, the CDR3 is TGTGCCAGCAGCCTGGGACTAGCGGGAGAAAACACCGGGGAGCTGTTTTTT.

V is TRBV27 and J is TRBJ2-3, with D perhaps matching TRBD1 (5 bases). The germline V gene has CDR1 MNHEY and CDR2 SMNVEV (reference sequence). V dropped 2 bases and J dropped 0 bases, with 18 bases sitting between them. The CDR3 consists of 18 residues. The CDR3 protein is CASSLHQVAGRSTDTQYF. CDR3 sequence (DNA): TGTGCCAGCAGTTTACACCAGGTTGCAGGGCGCAGCACAGATACGCAGTATTTT.